Below are 27 T cell receptor beta chains sequenced from a single sample in a study of blood T cell repertoires in COVID-19. Sequencing was performed with immunoSEQ multiplex PCR; in TCRdb, only in-frame clones are kept and a portion is missing. Altogether around 300,000 clones are present, more than 70% being singletons, with the ten largest covering 3%. Sequencing used peripheral blood. All receptors come from a young man with active or convalescent COVID-19.

J is TRBJ2-2 and V is TRBV7-3; possibly TRBD2 for D (6 bases). The CDR3 sequence is 19 residues long. Looked up from germline, CDR1 is SGHTA and CDR2 is FQGTGA. Trimming removed 1 base from V and 7 bases from J, with 25 bases in between. CDR3 in amino acids: CASSLIATTRFQGGGELFF. DNA of the CDR3: TGTGCCAGCAGCTTAATAGCCACTACAAGATTTCAGGGAGGCGGGGAGCTGTTTTTT. Full variable domain (missing parts from reference TRBV7-3 and TRBJ2-2): GAGVSQTPSNKVTEKGKYVELRCDPISGHTALYWYRQSLGQGPEFLIYFQGTGAADDSGLPNDRFFAVRPEGSVSTLKIQRTERGDSAVYLCASSLIATTRFQGGGELFFGEGSRLTVL.

Note on this clone: One end of the junction varies from germline; a read error may be responsible. The chain employs TRBV19 and TRBJ2-1, with a weak D call TRBD2 (7 bases). The CDR3 sequence is 13 residues long. CDR1 and CDR2 (germline): LNHDA, SQIVND (reference sequence). The DNA of the CDR3 is TGTGCCAGTAGTCCCCGGGGAGGGGTGGAGGGGGTCTTC. Protein: CASSPRGGVEGVF.

This chain joins TRBV19 and TRBJ1-5; D remains unclear. Per germline, CDR1 LNHDA and CDR2 SQIVND (reference sequence). Trimming pared 5 bases from V and 10 bases from J, leaving 18 bases between. This CDR3 has 14 amino acids. CDR3 residues: CASSSVKPQDPQHF. The DNA of the CDR3 is TGTGCCAGTAGTTCGGTGAAGCCCCAGGATCCCCAGCATTTT.

CDR3 DNA: TGTGCCAGCAGCAAACAGGGGAGCTCTGGAAACACCATATATTTT. Amino acids: CASSKQGSSGNTIYF. The chain joins TRBV16 to TRBJ1-3; 7 nucleotides align to TRBD1. CDR1 is KGHSY, CDR2 FQNENV, per germline. V shed 5 bases, J shed 0 bases, and the junction held 4 bases outside the gene matches. The CDR3 runs to 15 residues.

This chain joins TRBV5-1 and TRBJ1-4; 11 positions agree with TRBD1. This CDR3 comprises 15 residues. Germline V gene data show CDR1 as SGHRS and CDR2 as YFSETQ. Trimming took 3 bases from V and 5 from J; bases not matched to a gene: 3. The CDR3 spells CASSWGQGGNEKLFF. The DNA of the CDR3 is TGCGCCAGCAGCTGGGGACAGGGGGGAAATGAAAAACTGTTTTTT.

The rearrangement uses TRBV9 and TRBJ1-2; 8 bases map to TRBD1. Germline V gene data show CDR1 as SGDLS and CDR2 as YYNGEE. The CDR3 loop spans 14 amino acids. With 3 bases clipped from V and 4 bases from J, the junction kept 5 bases outside the gene matches. The CDR3 region is CASSADRVPYGYTF. DNA for the CDR3: TGTGCCAGCAGCGCGGACAGGGTCCCCTATGGCTACACCTTC.

The chain is built from TRBV30 and TRBJ1-2, with 7 bases matching TRBD1. CDR1 is GTSNPN, CDR2 SVGIG, per germline (reference sequence). There are 13 residues in the CDR3. J lost 0 bases, V lost 4 bases, and 2 bases had no gene match. The CDR3 DNA sequence: TGTGCCTGGATGGGGACAGCTAACTATGGCTACACCTTC. It translates to CAWMGTANYGYTF.

The chain combines TRBV7-9 with TRBJ2-7, with 7 bases lining up with TRBD1. Germline V gives CDR1 SEHNR, CDR2 FQNEAQ (reference sequence). CDR3 length: 14 amino acids. Losses at the gene ends were 5 bases for V and 5 bases for J; bases not matched to a gene: 9. The CDR3 region is CASSPRTGGDEQYF. As DNA, the CDR3 is TGTGCCAGCAGCCCGCGGACAGGCGGCGACGAGCAGTACTTC.

The genes are TRBV6-5 and TRBJ2-7, with TRBD1 as a possible D gene (6 bases). This CDR3 region has 13 residues. Trimming removed 0 bases at V and 7 bases at J, with 10 bases between. Germline V gives CDR1 MNHEY, CDR2 SVGAGI. The CDR3 nucleotides are TGTGCCAGCAGTTACTCGATAGGGGGAGAGCAGTACTTC. Amino acids: CASSYSIGGEQYF.

The gene calls are TRBV20-1 and TRBJ2-1, with unresolved D. CDR1 and CDR2 (germline): DFQATT, SNEGSKA (reference sequence). The CDR3 consists of 11 residues. The V gene lost 3 bases and the J gene lost 4 bases, with 4 bases spanning the gap. CDR3 residues: CSARSYNEQFF. CDR3 nucleotide sequence: TGCAGTGCTAGGTCTTACAATGAGCAGTTCTTC.

The chain links TRBV6-5 to TRBJ2-1; D might be TRBD2 (7 bases). Trimming shortened V by 5 bases and J by 8 bases, and 19 bases separated the two germline ends. The CDR3 is made up of 15 amino acids. The germline V gene has CDR1 MNHEY and CDR2 SVGAGI. Written as DNA, the CDR3 is TGTGCCAGCAGTCCCCAGGGAGGGGGGGGATATGAGCAGTTCTTC. It is translated as CASSPQGGGGYEQFF.

CDR3 residues: CATSAGTPYNEQFF. The CDR3 DNA follows: TGTGCCACCAGCGCCGGGACACCTTACAATGAGCAGTTCTTC. This chain links TRBV24-1 with TRBJ2-1; tentative D call: TRBD1 (6 bases). This CDR3 region has 14 residues. From germline, CDR1 is KGHDR and CDR2 SFDVKD. V was trimmed by 7 bases and J by 4 bases, leaving 13 bases between them.

The rearrangement links TRBV19 to TRBJ2-7; D perhaps matches TRBD2 (6 bases). Germline assignment: CDR1 LNHDA and CDR2 SQIVND (reference sequence). The ends were cut back, 9 bases at V and 5 bases at J, with 17 bases in the middle. CDR3 length: 13 residues. DNA of the CDR3: TGTGCCAGCAGCGGGCTTAACGGGGACGAGCAGTACTTC. Its protein product is CASSGLNGDEQYF. Full variable domain (missing parts from reference TRBV19 and TRBJ2-7): DGGITQSPKYLFRKEGQNVTLSCEQNLNHDAMYWYRQDPGQGLRLIYYSQIVNDFQKGDIAEGYSVSREKKESFPLTVTSAQKNPTAFYLCASSGLNGDEQYFGPGTRLTVT.

This chain joins TRBV5-1 and TRBJ1-2; D gene unclear. CDR3 length equals 13 residues. Trimming removed 3 bases from V and 1 base from J, with 7 bases in between. Germline lookup yields CDR1 SGHRS and CDR2 YFSETQ. Here the CDR3 DNA reads TGCGCCAGCAGCTCAGAAATTAACTATGGCTACACCTTC. Translated, it gives CASSSEINYGYTF.

The V call is TRBV5-1, the J call TRBJ2-7, with 7 bases identical to TRBD1. The CDR3 runs to 15 residues. CDR1 SGHRS and CDR2 YFSETQ come from the germline V gene. Unmatched junction bases numbered 13, after V lost 4 bases and J lost 6 bases. This chain's CDR3 is CASSPAGTVVSEQYF. CDR3 coding DNA: TGCGCCAGCAGCCCAGCCGGGACAGTTGTTTCCGAGCAGTACTTC. Based on the CDR3 plus reference TRBV5-1 and TRBJ2-7, the full variable domain is KAGVTQTPRYLIKTRGQQVTLSCSPISGHRSVSWYQQTPGQGLQFLFEYFSETQRNKGNFPGRFSGRQFSNSRSEMNVSTLELGDSALYLCASSPAGTVVSEQYFGPGTRLTVT.

This chain joins TRBV9 and TRBJ1-1; the D gene is possibly TRBD1 (5 bases). Trimming removed 0 bases at V and 11 bases at J, with 20 bases between. The CDR3 consists of 15 residues. CDR1 is SGDLS and CDR2 is YYNGEE in the germline V gene. The CDR3 DNA follows: TGTGCCAGCAGCGTAGGGTCGGAGGGCGGCTGGGGGGCTTTCTTT. This translates into CASSVGSEGGWGAFF.

The rearrangement joins TRBV28 to TRBJ1-4, with a weak D call TRBD1 (6 bases). The V gene's germline CDR1 is MDHEN and CDR2 SYDVKM. Trimming removed 4 bases from V and 0 bases from J, with 12 bases in between. The CDR3 loop spans 16 amino acids. The chain's CDR3 is CASSSYRVATNEKLFF. The CDR3 nucleotides are TGTGCCAGCAGTTCGTACAGGGTTGCAACTAATGAAAAACTGTTTTTT.

The chain carries TRBV7-6 and TRBJ1-4, with 7 bases aligning to TRBD1. With 4 bases clipped from V and 8 bases from J, the junction kept 22 bases outside the gene matches. The CDR3 covers 19 residues. From germline, CDR1 is SGHVS and CDR2 FNYEAQ. CDR3 coding DNA: TGTGCCAGCAGCTCACTTCGACAGGGCGGAGTCGCCCAGGGCGAAAAACTGTTTTTT. Its translation: CASSSLRQGGVAQGEKLFF.

The V call is TRBV5-1, the J call TRBJ1-2; D is possibly TRBD1 (5 bases). The germline gives CDR1 SGHRS, CDR2 YFSETQ. Trimming removed 0 bases from V and 9 bases from J, with 18 bases in between. The CDR3 is made up of 15 amino acids. In nucleotides, the CDR3 is TGCGCCAGCAGCTTGGCGACCTGGGGCCACCAGAGCTACACCTTC. It yields the protein CASSLATWGHQSYTF.

The genes are TRBV5-6 and TRBJ2-3, with TRBD1 identical over 12 bases. Germline CDR1 reads SGHDT; CDR2 reads YYEEEE. The CDR3 covers 16 residues. V shed 1 base and J 3 bases; nucleotides not matched to a gene: 3. The CDR3 protein is CASSLTGQGATDTQYF. Written as DNA, the CDR3 is TGTGCCAGCAGCTTGACGGGACAGGGGGCAACAGATACGCAGTATTTT.

The V call is TRBV4-3, the J call TRBJ1-3; D is uncertain. Trimming pared 4 bases from V and 0 bases from J, leaving 10 bases between. The germline V gene has CDR1 LGHNA and CDR2 YSLEER. CDR3 length equals 15 residues. The CDR3 loop reads CASSPRGASGNTIYF. DNA for the CDR3: TGCGCCAGCAGCCCACGTGGAGCCTCTGGAAACACCATATATTTT.

V gene TRBV19 combines with J gene TRBJ2-3, with 9 positions matching TRBD2. The CDR3 loop spans 17 amino acids. Germline assignment: CDR1 LNHDA and CDR2 SQIVND (reference sequence). Trimming took 2 bases from V and 2 from J; bases not matched to a gene: 8. CDR3 sequence reads: CASSISGGTFFTDTQYF. CDR3 bases: TGTGCCAGTAGTATAAGCGGGGGGACTTTTTTCACAGATACGCAGTATTTT.

This clone was seen many times. This chain uses TRBV2 with TRBJ1-2; no reliable D call. Per the germline V gene, CDR1 is SNHLY and CDR2 is FYNNEI. CDR3 length equals 12 residues. The V end lost 3 bases, the J end lost 5 bases, and 7 bases lay between the germline ends. CDR3 loop: CASSEAEYGYTF. The CDR3 region has the DNA TGTGCCAGCAGTGAGGCAGAATATGGCTACACCTTC.

This chain uses TRBV6-2 or TRBV6-3 with TRBJ2-3, with TRBD1 as a possible D gene (6 bases). This CDR3 region has 11 residues. V was clipped by 2 bases and J by 11 bases, with 8 bases between them. Germline CDR1 is MNHEY and CDR2 is SVGEGT. CDR3 in amino acids: CASSYDRWQYF. The CDR3 DNA reads TGTGCCAGCAGTTACGACAGGTGGCAGTATTTT.

The chain recombines TRBV24-1 with TRBJ2-7; perhaps TRBD1 as D (6 bases). Germline-derived CDR1 and CDR2 are KGHDR and SFDVKD. Trimming stripped 3 bases from V and 3 bases from J, with 11 bases between. The CDR3 sequence is 14 residues long. The CDR3 is CATSDRDRNYEQYF. Written as DNA, the CDR3 is TGTGCCACCAGTGATCGAGACAGGAACTACGAGCAGTACTTC.

This rearrangement joins TRBV7-3 to TRBJ2-7; D not resolved. V dropped 4 bases and J dropped 6 bases, with 13 bases sitting between them. CDR3 length: 13 amino acids. Germline V gene sequence: CDR1 SGHTA, CDR2 FQGTGA. CDR3 DNA: TGTGCCAGCAGCTCCTCTCCTGGGCGCGAGCAGTACTTC. Protein product: CASSSSPGREQYF.

The chain carries TRBV7-2 and TRBJ1-4; 9 positions match TRBD1. With V trimmed by 5 bases and J by 4 bases, 5 bases remained unmatched. The CDR3 is 15 amino acids. Germline CDR1 is SGHTA and CDR2 is FQGNSA. For the CDR3, the DNA is TGTGCCAGCAGCGGACAGGGGCAGGGTAATGAAAAACTGTTTTTT. As protein: CASSGQGQGNEKLFF.